The TCR beta chain under discussion was sequenced for a study of OX40 agonist ivuxolimab in advanced cancers. Repertoires were generated with immunoSEQ multiplex PCR, while TCRdb's copy carries only in-frame clones and drops some. This table holds 80,000 to 100,000 clones, about 92% found once. J lost 5 bases, V lost 4 bases, and 7 bases had no gene match. This CDR3 is 15 amino acids long. Germline V gene data show CDR1 as MNHEY and CDR2 as SMNVEV (reference sequence). Findings and caveats of the study: More expanded clones were found, on average, in CD8+ than in CD4+ T cells.

Remarks on this clone: The target antigen is unknown.

The source material was CD4+ or CD8+ T cells sorted from blood, sampled in a trial of the OX40 agonist ivuxolimab. This sequence was found in an adult with an advanced solid tumor such as melanoma, head and neck, liver or kidney cancer. The chain employs TRBV27 and TRBJ2-2; TRBD1 matches at 7 bases. In DNA, the CDR3 is TGTGCCAGCAGTTCTTCCGGGACAGCGACCGGGGAGCTGTTTTTT. Amino acid sequence: CASSSSGTATGELFF.